The TCR beta chain described here comes from a study of beta chain features in type 1 diabetes. J lost 4 bases, V lost 4 bases, and 6 bases had no gene match. This CDR3 has 16 residues. The germline V gene has CDR1 SGHNT and CDR2 YYREEE (reference sequence). The table lists this clone with a few counts. Its antigen is not known. The investigators reverse transcribed all of the isolated RNA, so they sequenced expressed TCRB transcripts. Assay used: immunoSEQ multiplex PCR; TCRdb lists only in-frame clones, some missing. The data show some 150,000 clones, with about 13% seen just once and 1.3% held by the top ten. Study findings and constraints: All four CD4+ subsets of Type 1 diabetes patients contained TCRB CDR3s that were moderately but significantly shorter. cDNA-based reads could over-represent cells with high TCR expression.

V usage is TRBV5-4 and J usage is TRBJ2-1, with TRBD1 identical over 12 bases. Sequenced sample: central memory CD4+ T cells from blood. This TCR was sampled from a man between 18 and 29 years old with type 1 diabetes. The chain's CDR3 is CASSKGDRGQYNEQFF. DNA for the CDR3: TGTGCCAGCAGCAAAGGGGACAGGGGGCAATACAATGAGCAGTTCTTC.